Below, 18 T cell receptor beta chains from the same sample are listed, as sequenced in a study of T cells in Graves' hyperthyroidism and ophthalmopathy. RNA transcripts gave rise to amplified TCR beta CDR3 regions. Researchers ran a first-round RT-PCR on the TCR CDR3 using the HTBI primer set. From the multiplex PCR reads, TCRdb called clonotypes with MiXCR, one entry per CDR3 protein. The sample carries about 290,000 distinct CDR3 sequences, around 19% recorded once. The sample consisted of blood. All receptors derive from a man in his fifties or sixties with Graves' ophthalmopathy.

This clonotype was counted ten times or more. The V gene is TRBV11-2, the J gene TRBJ1-1; D ambiguous. The CDR3 is made up of 13 amino acids. Trimming took 1 base from V and 10 from J, leaving 13 bases between them. Germline-derived CDR1 and CDR2 are SGHAT and FQNNGV. The chain's CDR3 is CASSLVAALGAFF. The CDR3 DNA reads TGTGCCAGCAGCTTAGTGGCAGCGTTAGGAGCTTTCTTT. The full variable domain, with the rest looked up from reference TRBV11-2 and TRBJ1-1, is EAGVAQSPRYKIIEKRQSVAFWCNPISGHATLYWYQQILGQGPKLLIQFQNNGVVDDSQLPKDRFSAERLKGVDSTLKIQPAKLEDSAVYLCASSLVAALGAFFGQGTRLTVV.

This clonotype has at least ten counts. The chain couples TRBV20-1 to TRBJ2-7, with D possibly called TRBD1 or TRBD2 (5 bases each). CDR3 length: 11 amino acids. V shed 5 bases and J shed 4 bases, with 9 bases lying between them. Germline-derived CDR1 and CDR2 are DFQATT and SNEGSKA (reference sequence). Here the CDR3 DNA reads TGCAGTGCTCCCAGGGAGTACGAGCAGTACTTC. The encoded protein is CSAPREYEQYF.

Only a few counts were recorded for this clonotype. Given the absence of the conserved phenylalanine or tryptophan at the CDR3 end, a read error is likely. The genes are TRBV28 and TRBJ1-1, with 11 bases identical to TRBD1. V lost 4 bases to trimming and J lost 0 bases; unmatched junction nucleotides: 7. The CDR3 spans 17 residues. Germline values: CDR1 MDHEN, CDR2 SYDVKM. CDR3 DNA: TGTGCCAGCAGTTCGGGACAGGGGGTTCATATGAACACTGAAGCTTTCCTT. It specifies CASSSGQGVHMNTEAFL.

This clonotype was seen many times. V gene TRBV18 combines with J gene TRBJ2-7; D unclear. From germline, CDR1 is KGHSH and CDR2 LQKENI. The CDR3 length is 13 residues. V shed 3 bases and J shed 3 bases, with 9 bases lying between them. The DNA for the CDR3 is TGTGCCAGCTCACCCCCGGCCGACTACGAGCAGTACTTC. This sequence encodes CASSPPADYEQYF.

The J gene is TRBJ2-1, the V gene TRBV20-1; D may correspond to TRBD1 or TRBD2 (6 bases each). The V end lost 4 bases, the J end lost 9 bases, and 13 bases lay between the germline ends. The CDR3 has 12 residues. The germline V gene has CDR1 DFQATT and CDR2 SNEGSKA (reference sequence). The CDR3 is CSATRGAGEQFF. CDR3 nucleotides: TGCAGTGCTACTAGGGGGGCGGGTGAGCAGTTCTTC.

The CDR3 reads CASSWDRNTDTQYF. CDR3 nucleotide sequence: TGTGCCAGCAGCTGGGACAGAAACACAGATACGCAGTATTTT. This chain joins TRBV6-1 and TRBJ2-3; TRBD1 agrees at 7 bases. V dropped 6 bases and J dropped 2; count of bases not matched to a gene: 5. The CDR3 is 14 amino acids. From germline, CDR1 is MNHNS and CDR2 SASEGT.

This clonotype was seen ten or more times. The genes are TRBV7-2 and TRBJ2-1, with no clear D. V was trimmed by 1 base and J by 8 bases, leaving 9 bases between them. Germline-derived CDR1 and CDR2 are SGHTA and FQGNSA. This CDR3 contains 13 residues. The CDR3, as DNA: TGTGCCAGCAGCTTAGTATATGGGGATGAGCAGTTCTTC. Encoded protein: CASSLVYGDEQFF.

This clonotype occurred many times. The junction departs from the called germline gene at one end, perhaps through a read error. CDR3 residues: CASSQDRGVLYGELFF. In DNA, the CDR3 is TGTGCCAGCAGCCAAGACAGGGGCGTCCTCTACGGGGAACTGTTTTTT. The chain carries TRBV11-2 and TRBJ2-2, with TRBD1 identical over 8 bases. CDR1 is SGHAT, CDR2 FQNNGV, per germline. The CDR3 spans 16 residues.

V usage is TRBV28 and J usage is TRBJ2-5; 8 bases are a match to TRBD1. CDR3 size: 16 residues. Germline CDR1 reads MDHEN; CDR2 reads SYDVKM. Trimming removed 1 base from V and 5 bases from J; junction bases left unmatched: 9. The CDR3 loop reads CASSLFPLRGLETQYF. DNA for the CDR3: TGTGCCAGCAGTTTATTCCCCCTCAGGGGGCTGGAGACCCAGTACTTC.

This clonotype was observed many times. The chain has TRBV11-2 and TRBJ1-6, with no clear D. The CDR3 length is 15 residues. The V and J ends lost 0 bases and 10 bases respectively, with 13 bases between them. Looked up from germline, CDR1 is SGHAT and CDR2 is FQNNGV. As DNA, the CDR3 is TGTGCCAGCAGCTTAGATCCGGGCCCGGTGTCACCCCTCCACTTT. Its translation is CASSLDPGPVSPLHF.

This chain joins TRBV12-3 or TRBV12-4 and TRBJ1-5; 7 bases fit TRBD1. This CDR3 contains 14 residues. Losses at the gene ends were 8 bases for V and 4 bases for J; bases not matched to a gene: 8. The CDR3 loop reads CASGTGVSNQPQHF. The CDR3 DNA follows: TGTGCCAGCGGAACAGGGGTCTCAAATCAGCCCCAGCATTTT.

The V call is TRBV25-1, the J call TRBJ2-7; perhaps TRBD1 as D (5 bases). This CDR3 spans 13 amino acids. Germline CDR1 is MGHDK and CDR2 is SYGVNS. Trimming cost V 5 bases and J 3 bases, with 11 bases left between them. CDR3 sequence: CASSRTGLYEQYF. The CDR3 DNA reads as TGTGCCAGCAGTCGAACAGGCCTCTACGAGCAGTACTTC.

This clonotype was observed at least ten times. This sequence joins TRBV3-1 and TRBJ1-1; 8 nucleotides agree with TRBD1. Germline CDR1 reads LGHDT; CDR2 reads YNNKEL (reference sequence). The V and J ends lost 1 base and 4 bases, in that order; junction bases with no gene match: 2. This CDR3 comprises 14 residues. CDR3 bases: TGTGCCAGCAGCCAAGGGACAGGGCCCACTGAAGCTTTCTTT. This codes for CASSQGTGPTEAFF. Looking up the rest from reference TRBV3-1 and TRBJ1-1 gives the full variable domain: DTAVSQTPKYLVTQMGNDKSIKCEQNLGHDTMYWYKQDSKKFLKIMFSYNNKELIINETVPNRFSPKSPDKAHLNLHINSLELGDSAVYFCASSQGTGPTEAFFGQGTRLTVV.

This clonotype has just a few counts. This chain uses TRBV5-1 with TRBJ1-4, with 7 bases that match TRBD1. J was trimmed by 2 bases and V by 1 base; bases with no gene match: 5. Germline V CDR1 and CDR2: SGHRS, YFSETQ. This CDR3 has 16 amino acids. As DNA, the CDR3 is TGCGCCAGCAGCTTGAGGCCGGGACAGACTAATGAAAAACTGTTTTTT. It yields the protein CASSLRPGQTNEKLFF.

The chain is built from TRBV5-5 and TRBJ2-1, with TRBD2 matching over 8 bases. The CDR3 is 14 residues long. Trimming at V came to 4 bases and at J to 8 bases, leaving 8 bases not matched to a gene. The germline V gene encodes CDR1 SGHKS and CDR2 YYEKEE (reference sequence). CDR3: CASSPGTRGDEQFF. The CDR3 DNA is TGTGCCAGCAGCCCCGGGACTAGGGGCGATGAGCAGTTCTTC.

The rearrangement uses TRBV29-1 and TRBJ2-1; the D gene is possibly TRBD1 (5 bases). The CDR3 contains 14 residues. The germline V gene has CDR1 SQVTM and CDR2 ANQGSEA. Trimming removed 4 bases from V and 2 bases from J, with 12 bases in between. CDR3 residues: CSVVRAETYNEQFF. DNA for the CDR3: TGCAGCGTTGTCAGGGCCGAAACCTACAATGAGCAGTTCTTC.

This clonotype was seen only a few times. J is TRBJ2-7 and V is TRBV9; 7 bases are a match to TRBD2. With 0 bases clipped from V and 5 bases from J, the junction kept 8 bases outside the gene matches. From germline, CDR1 is SGDLS and CDR2 YYNGEE. This CDR3 comprises 15 residues. The CDR3 region is CASSVGVAGEDEQYF. CDR3 DNA: TGTGCCAGCAGCGTAGGTGTGGCGGGAGAGGACGAGCAGTACTTC.

The V gene is TRBV6-2 or TRBV6-3, the J gene TRBJ2-3; 9 bases are shared with TRBD2. Per the germline V gene, CDR1 is MNHEY and CDR2 is SVGEGT. The CDR3 sequence is 18 residues long. V lost 2 bases and J lost 0; bases outside the gene matches: 9. The CDR3 region is CASSYGPGLASSTDTQYF. The CDR3 nucleotides read TGTGCCAGCAGTTACGGACCCGGACTAGCGTCTAGCACAGATACGCAGTATTTT.